This T cell receptor (beta chain) was sequenced in a study of control samples from healthy donors and cancer patients. Produced via immunoSEQ multiplex PCR; TCRdb's table is partial and in-frame only. Among about 120,000 clones, roughly nine tenths were seen once, and the ten largest hold around 1.1%. The CDR3 is made up of 15 amino acids. CDR1 and CDR2 (germline): SGHTA, FQGNSA. Trimming removed 5 bases from V and 2 bases from J, with 14 bases in between. The chain couples TRBV7-2 to TRBJ2-3; tentatively, D is TRBD1 or TRBD2 (5 bases each). The sequenced sample was PBMCs. The sequence came from a woman aged 45-60 years with colorectal cancer. As DNA, the CDR3 is TGTGCCAGCAGCCGCTCGGGACGGACCACAGATACGCAGTATTTT. As protein: CASSRSGRTTDTQYF.